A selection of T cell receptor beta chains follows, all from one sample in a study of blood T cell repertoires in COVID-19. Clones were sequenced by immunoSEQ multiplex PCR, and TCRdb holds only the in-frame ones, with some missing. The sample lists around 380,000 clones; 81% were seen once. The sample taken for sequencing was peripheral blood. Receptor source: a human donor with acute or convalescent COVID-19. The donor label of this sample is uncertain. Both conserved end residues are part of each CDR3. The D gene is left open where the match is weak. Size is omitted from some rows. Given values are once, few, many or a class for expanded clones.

CARTVPGWEETQYF	TGTGCCCGGACGGTTCCGGGATGGGAAGAGACCCAGTACTTC	NA	NA	TRBV30	TRBJ2-5
CASSKPTGNNYGYTF	TGTGCCAGCAGTAAACCGACAGGGAATAACTATGGCTACACCTTC	TRBD1	few	TRBV28	TRBJ1-2
CASSSGGPDTEAFF	TGTGCCAGCAGTTCCGGGGGGCCTGACACTGAAGCTTTCTTT	NA	once	TRBV6-5	TRBJ1-1
CASRSRDSNYGYTF	TGCGCCAGCAGATCCCGGGACAGTAACTATGGCTACACCTTC	TRBD1	NA	TRBV10-2	TRBJ1-2
CAPALGGQGRTNYGYTF	TGTGCCCCGGCCTTGGGAGGCCAGGGAAGGACTAACTATGGCTACACCTTC	NA	NA	TRBV7-8	TRBJ1-2
CATSKKTGVATEAFF	TGTGCCACCAGCAAGAAAACAGGGGTCGCCACTGAAGCTTTCTTT	TRBD1	once	TRBV15	TRBJ1-1
CAISDTIAGGSGANVLTF	TGTGCCATCAGTGATACCATCGCCGGGGGCTCTGGGGCCAACGTCCTGACTTTC	NA	NA	TRBV10-3	TRBJ2-6
CASSLRGGSTEAFF	TGTGCCAGTAGTCTCCGTGGAGGGAGCACTGAAGCTTTCTTT	NA	NA	TRBV19	TRBJ1-1
CATSRELGSSYEQYF	TGTGCCACCAGCAGAGAGCTGGGGAGCTCCTACGAGCAGTACTTC	NA	NA	TRBV15	TRBJ2-7
CASGGTGSTDIQYF	TGTGCCAGCGGAGGGACAGGGTCCACGGACATTCAGTACTTC	TRBD1	NA	TRBV25-1	TRBJ2-4
CASRGGTEHYNEQFF	TGTGCCAGCAGAGGCGGGACAGAGCATTACAATGAGCAGTTCTTC	NA	NA	TRBV6-5	TRBJ2-1
CASSSRPTSGTGTDTQYF	TGTGCCAGCAGCTCCCGACCGACTAGCGGGACCGGCACAGATACGCAGTATTTT	TRBD2	NA	TRBV7-2	TRBJ2-3
CASSLVGRGDTQYF	TGCGCCAGCAGCTTGGTAGGGCGGGGGGATACGCAGTATTTT	TRBD2	NA	TRBV5-1	TRBJ2-3
CASSFSGNNQPQHF	TGTGCCAGCAGCTTTTCCGGGAACAATCAGCCCCAGCATTTT	NA	NA	TRBV7-9	TRBJ1-5
CAISESLRDRGHEQYF	TGTGCCATCAGTGAGTCTCTTCGAGACAGGGGGCACGAGCAGTACTTC	TRBD1	NA	TRBV10-3	TRBJ2-7
CASSPSQETQYF	TGTGCCAGCTCCCCCAGTCAAGAGACCCAGTACTTC	NA	few	TRBV18	TRBJ2-5
CASSYTSPGYGYTF	TGTGCCAGCAGTTACACCAGTCCAGGGTATGGCTACACCTTC	NA	NA	TRBV6-2/TRBV6-3	TRBJ1-2
CASSLEGGVGEETQYF	TGTGCCAGCAGCTTGGAAGGGGGAGTAGGAGAAGAGACCCAGTACTTC	NA	NA	TRBV5-6	TRBJ2-5
CASTHLRGRSEQYF	TGTGCCAGCACCCACCTCAGGGGTCGGAGCGAGCAGTACTTC	NA	NA	TRBV6-4	TRBJ2-7
CASSRGSAGGLMEQYF	TGTGCCAGCAGCAGGGGGTCGGCAGGGGGTCTTATGGAGCAGTACTTC	TRBD1	NA	TRBV2	TRBJ2-7
CASSQGLREKLFF	TGTGCCAGCAGCCAGGGGCTACGTGAAAAACTGTTTTTT	NA	NA	TRBV3-1/TRBV3-2	TRBJ1-4
CASSQDRARAGWQFF	TGTGCCAGCAGCCAAGACCGGGCAAGGGCGGGGTGGCAGTTCTTC	NA	NA	TRBV7-2	TRBJ2-1
CASRTGQGMGSPLHF	TGTGCCAGCAGGACAGGACAGGGAATGGGGTCACCCCTCCACTTT	TRBD1	NA	TRBV28	TRBJ1-6
CASTRQVSNQPQHF	TGTGCCAGTACACGACAAGTTAGCAATCAGCCCCAGCATTTT	NA	NA	TRBV19	TRBJ1-5
CASRRVSTEAFF	TGTGCCAGCAGACGGGTGAGCACTGAAGCTTTCTTT	NA	once	TRBV6-5	TRBJ1-1
CASSPRAGGESTQYF	TGTGCCAGCAGCCCCAGGGCAGGGGGCGAGTCGACCCAGTACTTC	TRBD1	NA	TRBV2	TRBJ2-5
CASSPTGTQTRPQHF	TGTGCCAGCTCACCAACCGGGACACAAACTCGGCCCCAGCATTTT	NA	NA	TRBV18	TRBJ1-5
CASSQGISYSNQPQHF	TGTGCCAGCAGCCAAGGTATCAGTTATAGCAATCAGCCCCAGCATTTT	NA	NA	TRBV3-1/TRBV3-2	TRBJ1-5
CASSPRALGGDEQFF	TGTGCCAGCTCACCACGGGCTTTGGGGGGAGATGAGCAGTTCTTC	NA	NA	TRBV18	TRBJ2-1
CASKGGSGYEQFF	TGTGCCAGCAAGGGCGGGAGTGGGTATGAGCAGTTCTTC	TRBD2	NA	TRBV2	TRBJ2-1
CASSYFGGQEKLFF	TGTGCCAGCAGTTACTTCGGGGGGCAGGAAAAACTGTTTTTT	NA	NA	TRBV6-5	TRBJ1-4
CASVSRTGAKDTQYF	TGTGCCAGCGTCTCACGGACAGGTGCTAAAGATACGCAGTATTTT	TRBD1	NA	TRBV6-5	TRBJ2-3
CASSPQLADTQYF	TGTGCCAGCAGCCCCCAACTTGCAGATACGCAGTATTTT	NA	NA	TRBV5-4	TRBJ2-3
CASSPYRSYTDTQYF	TGTGCCAGCAGTCCCTACAGGAGTTACACAGATACGCAGTATTTT	NA	NA	TRBV28	TRBJ2-3
CASSVRGGNQPQHF	TGTGCCAGCAGTGTCAGGGGGGGCAATCAGCCCCAGCATTTT	TRBD1	few	TRBV2	TRBJ1-5
CASSETGDGYTF	TGCGCCAGCAGCGAGACAGGGGATGGCTACACCTTC	TRBD1	NA	TRBV5-1	TRBJ1-2
CAWSVVGHLYEQYF	TGTGCCTGGAGTGTAGTGGGACACCTCTACGAGCAGTACTTC	NA	NA	TRBV30	TRBJ2-7
CASSEGQYGYTF	TGCGCCAGCAGTGAGGGACAGTATGGCTACACCTTC	NA	once	TRBV10-1	TRBJ1-2
CASSARRAGGPLNEQFF	TGTGCCAGCAGCGCCCGGAGGGCGGGAGGACCACTTAATGAGCAGTTCTTC	TRBD2	once	TRBV11-2	TRBJ2-1
CASSFRIGGAYNEQFF	TGTGCCAGCAGCTTTCGCATTGGGGGCGCCTACAATGAGCAGTTCTTC	NA	NA	TRBV5-6	TRBJ2-1
CASSSPGQVSGTEAFF	TGTGCCAGCAGTTCTCCGGGACAGGTGTCGGGCACTGAAGCTTTCTTT	TRBD1	NA	TRBV6-6	TRBJ1-1
CASTGRQGETQYF	TGTGCCAGCACCGGACGACAGGGAGAGACCCAGTACTTC	TRBD1	NA	TRBV12-3/TRBV12-4	TRBJ2-5
CASSSQGTDTQYF	TGTGCCAGCAGCTCACAGGGTACAGATACGCAGTATTTT	NA	NA	TRBV7-2	TRBJ2-3
CSASKHNEQFF	TGCAGTGCTAGCAAGCATAATGAGCAGTTCTTC	NA	NA	TRBV20-1	TRBJ2-1
CASSYEAGGPQHF	TGTGCCAGCAGTTACGAGGCCGGAGGGCCCCAGCATTTT	NA	NA	TRBV6-5	TRBJ1-5
CASSIGPRGYEQYF	TGTGCCAGTAGTATAGGACCGAGGGGGTACGAGCAGTACTTC	NA	NA	TRBV19	TRBJ2-7
CASSFLNQPQHF	TGTGCCAGCAGCTTCCTCAATCAGCCCCAGCATTTT	NA	NA	TRBV7-2	TRBJ1-5
CASSFWRGGDYASYNEQFF	TGTGCCAGCAGCTTTTGGAGGGGGGGAGACTATGCATCCTACAATGAGCAGTTCTTC	NA	NA	TRBV5-6	TRBJ2-1
CASSPSLSGELFF	TGTGCCAGCTCACCTTCTCTCTCCGGGGAGCTGTTTTTT	NA	NA	TRBV18	TRBJ2-2
CAWSEDRATNEKLFF	TGTGCCTGGAGTGAGGACAGGGCCACTAATGAAAAACTGTTTTTT	TRBD1	NA	TRBV30	TRBJ1-4
CASSLGLAWNEQFF	TGTGCCAGCAGCCTTGGACTAGCTTGGAATGAGCAGTTCTTC	TRBD2	NA	TRBV5-5	TRBJ2-1
CASSPQGGDQPQHF	TGTGCCAGCTCACCTCAGGGAGGGGATCAGCCCCAGCATTTT	NA	NA	TRBV18	TRBJ1-5
CATARGYLQGSGNTIYF	TGTGCCACCGCGCGCGGCTATTTACAGGGATCCGGAAACACCATATATTTT	NA	NA	TRBV15	TRBJ1-3
CASSNHARQGAWQETQYF	TGCGCCAGCAGTAATCACGCGCGACAGGGGGCCTGGCAAGAGACCCAGTACTTC	TRBD1	NA	TRBV5-1	TRBJ2-5